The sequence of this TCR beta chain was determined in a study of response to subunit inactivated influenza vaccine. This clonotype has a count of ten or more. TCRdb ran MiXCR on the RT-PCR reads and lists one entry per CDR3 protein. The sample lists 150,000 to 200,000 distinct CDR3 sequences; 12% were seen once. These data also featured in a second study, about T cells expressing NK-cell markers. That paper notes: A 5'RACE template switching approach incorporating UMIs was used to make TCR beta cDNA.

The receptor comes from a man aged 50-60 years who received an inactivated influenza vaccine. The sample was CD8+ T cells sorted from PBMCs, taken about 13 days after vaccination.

The chain's CDR3 is CSVGGQGTYEQYF. The CDR3 nucleotides read TGCAGCGTTGGAGGACAGGGGACCTACGAGCAGTACTTC. The chain is built from TRBV29-1 and TRBJ2-7; 9 bases match TRBD1. Losses at the gene ends were 4 bases for V and 2 bases for J; bases not matched to a gene: 3. Germline lookup yields CDR1 SQVTM and CDR2 ANQGSEA. This CDR3 spans 13 amino acids.